These T cell receptor beta chains were read from a single sample in a study of T-cell reconstitution after alpha-beta-depleted transplantation in children. TCRdb recomputed calls from the PCR reads with MiXCR, one row per CDR3 protein. This sample has under 250,000 distinct CDR3 sequences, with more than 20% found just once. Specimen: PBMCs, mostly from graft donor cells, collected 360 days after TCRalphabeta/CD19-depleted stem cell transplant. These receptors came from a female patient aged 2-9 years who had a stem cell transplant for congenital amegakaryocytic thrombocytopenia, so the T cells may come from the graft donor. Both conserved end residues are part of each CDR3. A D gene is named only where the DNA matches it firmly. Only some rows state a clone size, as once, few, many or a class for expanded clones.

TRBV20-1	TRBJ2-1	TRBD1	NA	TGCAGTGCCGACAGGGACGACTACAATGAGCAGTTCTTC	CSADRDDYNEQFF
TRBV9	TRBJ2-1	NA	NA	TGTGCCAGCAGCCCCCGGGACAACATTCACAATGAGCAGTTCTTC	CASSPRDNIHNEQFF
TRBV6-2/TRBV6-3	TRBJ2-3	NA	few	TGTGCCAGCAGTCCCTCGGACTATTTTAGCACAGATACGCAGTATTTT	CASSPSDYFSTDTQYF
TRBV25-1	TRBJ1-6	NA	NA	TGTGCCAGCAGTGAATTTGGATACGACTTTACTGGCTCCTATAATTCACCCCTCCACTTT	CASSEFGYDFTGSYNSPLHF
TRBV12-3/TRBV12-4	TRBJ1-1	NA	few	TGTGCCAGCAGTCGAAACAGGAGGAACACTGAAGCTTTCTTT	CASSRNRRNTEAFF
TRBV7-2	TRBJ2-2	TRBD2	few	TGTGCCAGCAGCTACGAGGGAGGGACTACGAACACCGGGGAGCTGTTTTTT	CASSYEGGTTNTGELFF
TRBV20-1	TRBJ1-1	NA	NA	TGCAGTGCTAGAGATTTGGGGGGCGTGATTGAAGCTTTCTTT	CSARDLGGVIEAFF
TRBV12-3/TRBV12-4	TRBJ2-3	NA	NA	TGTGCCAGCAGGTGGGGCCGGTCTTACACAGATACGCAGTATTTT	CASRWGRSYTDTQYF
TRBV20-1	TRBJ1-2	TRBD1	NA	TGCAGTGCTTTCGTCCGGGACAGGGCCTCTCCTAGGTATGGCTACACCTTC	CSAFVRDRASPRYGYTF
TRBV5-6	TRBJ2-3	NA	NA	TGTGCCAGCAGCTTGGTTGGCACACTAACAGATACGCAGTATTTT	CASSLVGTLTDTQYF
TRBV5-1	TRBJ1-2	TRBD1	NA	TGCGCCAGCAGCACCAGGGGGTCTCACTATGGCTACACCTTC	CASSTRGSHYGYTF
TRBV2	TRBJ1-6	TRBD1	NA	TGTGCCAGAGGACAGGGGGATTCACCCCTCCACTTT	CARGQGDSPLHF
TRBV5-5	TRBJ2-2	NA	few	TGTGCCAGCAGCTTGAGGTACGGGAACACCGGGGAGCTGTTTTTT	CASSLRYGNTGELFF
TRBV29-1	TRBJ2-5	NA	many	TGCAGCGTTGAAGATCTCCTCTTAGAAGAGACCCAGTACTTC	CSVEDLLLEETQYF
TRBV28	TRBJ2-3	NA	many	TGTGCCAGCAGTTCCCCTAGATCGACAGATACGCAGTATTTT	CASSSPRSTDTQYF
TRBV4-1	TRBJ1-2	TRBD1	NA	TGCGCCAGCAGCGCCAGGGGGAACTATGGCTACACCTTC	CASSARGNYGYTF
TRBV7-9	TRBJ2-1	NA	NA	TGTGCCAGCAGCTCGGGAATCGGCAATGAGCAGTTCTTC	CASSSGIGNEQFF
TRBV12-3/TRBV12-4	TRBJ2-7	NA	NA	TGTGCCAGCAGTACCCAACGGGGAGTTAACTACGAGCAGTACTTC	CASSTQRGVNYEQYF
TRBV7-6	TRBJ2-2	TRBD2	many	TGTGCCAGCGGGAGTCTAGCGGGAAGTGGGGAGCTGTTTTTT	CASGSLAGSGELFF
TRBV12-3/TRBV12-4	TRBJ1-4	NA	few	TGTGCCAGCGTTCTGGTTGAAAAACTGTTTTTT	CASVLVEKLFF
TRBV28	TRBJ1-1	NA	many	TGTGCCAGCAGTCCCCACACAGGGAACACTGAAGCTTTCTTT	CASSPHTGNTEAFF
TRBV5-1	TRBJ2-3	NA	few	TGCGCCAGCAGCTTGGAAGCAGATACGCAGTATTTT	CASSLEADTQYF
TRBV12-3/TRBV12-4	TRBJ1-5	NA	many	TGTGCCAGCAGACGGGACGGCCTGTCGCCCCAGCATTTT	CASRRDGLSPQHF
TRBV10-3	TRBJ2-1	NA	NA	TGTGCCATCAGTGACGCTCTAGGTGAGCAGTTCTTC	CAISDALGEQFF
TRBV27	TRBJ2-2	NA	NA	TGTGCCAGCAGTTTATCACATATAACCGGGGAGCTGTTTTTT	CASSLSHITGELFF
TRBV10-3	TRBJ2-7	TRBD1	many	TGTGCCATCAGTGACCCCCACCGGGACAGTTCCTACTACGAGCAGTACTTC	CAISDPHRDSSYYEQYF
TRBV7-8	TRBJ2-5	TRBD1	few	TGTGCCAGCAGCCTACGACAGGGGTTAGGCGAGACCCAGTACTTC	CASSLRQGLGETQYF